This T cell receptor (beta chain) originates from a study of T-cell reconstitution after alpha-beta-depleted transplantation in children. Unique molecular identifiers were incorporated into the prepared TCRbeta library. TCRdb redid the calling of the PCR reads with MiXCR, one entry per CDR3 protein. The sample carries 550,000 to 800,000 distinct CDR3 sequences, around 13% recorded once. Germline V gives CDR1 SGHTA, CDR2 FQGNSA. Trimming removed 2 bases from V and 0 bases from J, with 10 bases in between. This CDR3 has 16 residues. This clonotype was observed many times. The source of this sequence is a girl aged 2-10 years with congenital amegakaryocytic thrombocytopenia, due to receive a stem cell transplant. The genes are TRBV7-2 and TRBJ2-2, with D tentatively TRBD1 or TRBD2 (6 bases each). The sample in question was PBMCs, obtained before TCRalphabeta/CD19-depleted stem cell transplant. As DNA, the CDR3 is TGTGCCAGCAGCTTAAACGGGGGCGCGAACACCGGGGAGCTGTTTTTT. This codes for CASSLNGGANTGELFF.